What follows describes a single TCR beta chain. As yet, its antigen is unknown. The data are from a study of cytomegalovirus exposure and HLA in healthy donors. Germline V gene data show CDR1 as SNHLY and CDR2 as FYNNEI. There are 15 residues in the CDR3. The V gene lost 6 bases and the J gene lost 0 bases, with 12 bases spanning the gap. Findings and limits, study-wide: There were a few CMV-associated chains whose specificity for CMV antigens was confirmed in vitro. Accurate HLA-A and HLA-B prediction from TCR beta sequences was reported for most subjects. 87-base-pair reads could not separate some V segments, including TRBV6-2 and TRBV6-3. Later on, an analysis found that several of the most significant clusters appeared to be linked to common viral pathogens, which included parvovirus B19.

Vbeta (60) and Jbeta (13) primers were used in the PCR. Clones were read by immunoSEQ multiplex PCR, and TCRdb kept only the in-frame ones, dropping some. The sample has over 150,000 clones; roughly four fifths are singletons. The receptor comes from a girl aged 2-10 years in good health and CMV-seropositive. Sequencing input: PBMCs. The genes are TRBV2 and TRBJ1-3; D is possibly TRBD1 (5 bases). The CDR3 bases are TGTGCCAGCAGCAAAACGACAGTCTCTGGAAACACCATATATTTT. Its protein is CASSKTTVSGNTIYF.